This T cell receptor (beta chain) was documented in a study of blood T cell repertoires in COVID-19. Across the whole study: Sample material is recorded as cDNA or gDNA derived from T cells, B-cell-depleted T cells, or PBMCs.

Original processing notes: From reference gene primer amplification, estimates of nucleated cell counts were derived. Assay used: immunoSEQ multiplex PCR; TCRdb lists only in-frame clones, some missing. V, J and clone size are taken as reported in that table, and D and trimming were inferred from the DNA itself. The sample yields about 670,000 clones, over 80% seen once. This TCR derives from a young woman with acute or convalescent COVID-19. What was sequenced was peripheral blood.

DNA for the CDR3: TGTGCCAGCTCACCAGCAGGGAAGAATTCACCCCTCCACTTT. Translation gives CASSPAGKNSPLHF. The genes are TRBV18 and TRBJ1-6, with D possibly TRBD1 on 5 matching bases. The CDR3 consists of 14 residues. The germline V gene has CDR1 KGHSH and CDR2 LQKENI. Trimming left V 2 bases short and J 7 bases short, with 9 bases between.